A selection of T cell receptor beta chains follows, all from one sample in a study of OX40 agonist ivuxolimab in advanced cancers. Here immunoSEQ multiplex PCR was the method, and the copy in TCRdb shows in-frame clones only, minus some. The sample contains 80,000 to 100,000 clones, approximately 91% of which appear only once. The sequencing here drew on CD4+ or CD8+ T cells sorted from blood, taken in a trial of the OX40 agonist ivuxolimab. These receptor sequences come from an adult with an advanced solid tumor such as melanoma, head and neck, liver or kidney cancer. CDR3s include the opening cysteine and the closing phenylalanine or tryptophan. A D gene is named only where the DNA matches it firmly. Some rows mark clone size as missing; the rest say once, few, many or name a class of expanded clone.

CDR3: CASSLVSAGNNEQFF; DNA: TGCGCCAGCAGCTTGGTGTCAGCGGGAAACAATGAGCAGTTCTTC; D: TRBD2; length: 15; size: NA; J: TRBJ2-1; V: TRBV5-1
CDR3: CASSAAYEQYF; DNA: TGTGCCAGCAGCGCTGCCTACGAGCAGTACTTC; D: NA; length: 11; size: NA; J: TRBJ2-7; V: TRBV7-2
CDR3: CASGLGQGPGGELFF; DNA: TGTGCTAGTGGTTTGGGCCAGGGCCCTGGCGGGGAGCTGTTTTTT; D: NA; length: 15; size: NA; J: TRBJ2-2; V: TRBV12-5
CDR3: CASMDRAGAREAFF; DNA: TGTGCCAGTATGGACCGGGCAGGGGCCCGAGAAGCTTTCTTT; D: NA; length: 14; size: NA; J: TRBJ1-1; V: TRBV19
CDR3: CATSRGDRNYGYTF; DNA: TGTGCCACCAGCAGAGGGGACAGAAACTATGGCTACACCTTC; D: TRBD1; length: 14; size: NA; J: TRBJ1-2; V: TRBV15
CDR3: CATSRDLDRGGGGYTF; DNA: TGTGCCACCAGCAGAGATCTGGACAGGGGAGGAGGTGGCTACACCTTC; D: TRBD1; length: 16; size: few; J: TRBJ1-2; V: TRBV15
CDR3: CASSYSFTDTQYF; DNA: TGTGCCAGCAGCTACAGTTTCACAGATACGCAGTATTTT; D: NA; length: 13; size: NA; J: TRBJ2-3; V: TRBV4-2
CDR3: CASSFRVGLPYGYTF; DNA: TGTGCCAGCAGCTTCAGAGTCGGACTCCCCTATGGCTACACCTTC; D: NA; length: 15; size: NA; J: TRBJ1-2; V: TRBV7-9
CDR3: CASSRRGAGEQYF; DNA: TGTGCCAGCAGCCGGAGGGGGGCAGGAGAGCAGTACTTC; D: NA; length: 13; size: once; J: TRBJ2-7; V: TRBV13
CDR3: CASSLWTISGNTIYF; DNA: TGTGCCAGCAGCTTGTGGACAATCTCTGGAAACACCATATATTTT; D: NA; length: 15; size: NA; J: TRBJ1-3; V: TRBV5-6
CDR3: CSALSREVVETQYF; DNA: TGCAGCGCCCTGAGCAGGGAAGTGGTGGAGACCCAGTACTTC; D: NA; length: 14; size: NA; J: TRBJ2-5; V: TRBV29-1
CDR3: CASSRDRSLGGSLYEQYF; DNA: TGTGCCAGCAGCAGGGACAGATCGCTTGGAGGTAGTCTCTACGAGCAGTACTTC; D: NA; length: 18; size: NA; J: TRBJ2-7; V: TRBV21-1
CDR3: CSVEDGPSVYEQYF; DNA: TGCAGCGTTGAGGATGGGCCGAGCGTCTACGAGCAGTACTTC; D: NA; length: 14; size: NA; J: TRBJ2-7; V: TRBV29-1
CDR3: CASSQTGVAGYTF; DNA: TGTGCCAGCAGCCAAACCGGGGTGGCTGGCTACACCTTC; D: NA; length: 13; size: NA; J: TRBJ1-2; V: TRBV14
CDR3: CAWSSGTGLYEQYF; DNA: TGTGCCTGGAGTTCGGGGACAGGGCTGTACGAGCAGTACTTC; D: TRBD1; length: 14; size: NA; J: TRBJ2-7; V: TRBV30
CDR3: CATSMPFDTQYF; DNA: TGTGCCACCAGCATGCCTTTTGATACGCAGTATTTT; D: NA; length: 12; size: NA; J: TRBJ2-3; V: TRBV15
CDR3: CSLDGRETQYF; DNA: TGCAGCCTCGACGGGCGGGAGACCCAGTACTTC; D: NA; length: 11; size: once; J: TRBJ2-5; V: TRBV20-1
CDR3: CASSIRDVNTEAFF; DNA: TGTGCCAGTAGTATCAGGGATGTGAACACTGAAGCTTTCTTT; D: NA; length: 14; size: few; J: TRBJ1-1; V: TRBV19
CDR3: CASSLARAGELFF; DNA: TGTGCCAGCAGCTTAGCTAGGGCCGGGGAGCTGTTTTTT; D: NA; length: 13; size: NA; J: TRBJ2-2; V: TRBV7-8
CDR3: CASSIAVRDTQYF; DNA: TGTGCCAGTAGTATAGCTGTGAGGGATACGCAGTATTTT; D: NA; length: 13; size: NA; J: TRBJ2-3; V: TRBV19
CDR3: CASSTGLAGDTQYF; DNA: TGCGCCAGCAGTACCGGACTAGCGGGAGATACGCAGTATTTT; D: TRBD2; length: 14; size: once; J: TRBJ2-3; V: TRBV5-1
CDR3: CASSWTGGNEKLFF; DNA: TGTGCCAGCAGTTGGACAGGGGGGAATGAAAAACTGTTTTTT; D: TRBD1; length: 14; size: NA; J: TRBJ1-4; V: TRBV6-5
CDR3: CASSQGGTPNEQFF; DNA: TGCGCCAGCAGCCAGGGTGGGACTCCCAATGAGCAGTTCTTC; D: NA; length: 14; size: NA; J: TRBJ2-1; V: TRBV4-1
CDR3: CASSPRQGGTDTQYF; DNA: TGTGCCAGCAGCCCACGACAGGGGGGCACAGATACGCAGTATTTT; D: TRBD1; length: 15; size: NA; J: TRBJ2-3; V: TRBV7-9
CDR3: CASSLSGPNTGELFF; DNA: TGTGCCAGCAGCCTTAGCGGTCCGAACACCGGGGAGCTGTTTTTT; D: NA; length: 15; size: NA; J: TRBJ2-2; V: TRBV11-3
CDR3: CASSPHRAEQYF; DNA: TGTGCCAGCAGCCCCCACAGGGCCGAGCAGTACTTC; D: NA; length: 12; size: once; J: TRBJ2-7; V: TRBV7-9
CDR3: CASSPFGTSGDTGELFF; DNA: TGTGCCAGCAGCCCTTTTGGGACTAGCGGAGACACCGGGGAGCTGTTTTTT; D: TRBD2; length: 17; size: NA; J: TRBJ2-2; V: TRBV9
CDR3: CASSLDVAGGNEQFF; DNA: TGCGCCAGCAGCCTGGATGTTGCGGGTGGGAATGAGCAGTTCTTC; D: NA; length: 15; size: NA; J: TRBJ2-1; V: TRBV5-1
CDR3: CASSRPGTRTDRPYEQYF; DNA: TGCGCCAGCAGCCGTCCCGGGACTCGTACCGACAGACCTTACGAGCAGTACTTC; D: NA; length: 18; size: few; J: TRBJ2-7; V: TRBV4-1
CDR3: CASEGQGNIQYF; DNA: TGTGCCAGCGAGGGACAGGGGAACATTCAGTACTTC; D: TRBD1; length: 12; size: NA; J: TRBJ2-4; V: TRBV6-5
CDR3: CASSLTGAVNTEAFF; DNA: TGTGCCAGCAGCTTGACAGGGGCCGTGAACACTGAAGCTTTCTTT; D: TRBD1; length: 15; size: NA; J: TRBJ1-1; V: TRBV7-2
CDR3: CATSPTRGSYEQYF; DNA: TGTGCCACCAGCCCAACTAGGGGGAGCTACGAGCAGTACTTC; D: NA; length: 14; size: NA; J: TRBJ2-7; V: TRBV15
CDR3: CASSPGLAGYTDTQYF; DNA: TGTGCCAGCAGCCCGGGACTAGCGGGATACACAGATACGCAGTATTTT; D: TRBD2; length: 16; size: once; J: TRBJ2-3; V: TRBV7-2
CDR3: CASNQGVVEQYF; DNA: TGTGCCAGCAATCAGGGTGTGGTCGAGCAGTACTTC; D: NA; length: 12; size: NA; J: TRBJ2-7; V: TRBV28
CDR3: CASSVEGAGTDTQYF; DNA: TGTGCCAGCAGCGTAGAGGGGGCAGGCACAGATACGCAGTATTTT; D: TRBD1; length: 15; size: NA; J: TRBJ2-3; V: TRBV9
CDR3: CAISAAGDNQPQHF; DNA: TGTGCCATCTCCGCGGCAGGGGATAATCAGCCCCAGCATTTT; D: NA; length: 14; size: NA; J: TRBJ1-5; V: TRBV10-3
CDR3: CASRPRGLGPQHF; DNA: TGTGCCAGCAGACCGAGGGGCCTAGGGCCCCAGCATTTT; D: NA; length: 13; size: NA; J: TRBJ1-5; V: TRBV6-5
CDR3: CASSRGEGSYSPLHF; DNA: TGTGCCAGCTCACGCGGAGAGGGGAGCTATTCACCCCTCCACTTT; D: NA; length: 15; size: once; J: TRBJ1-6; V: TRBV18
CDR3: CASSVVWGDEQYF; DNA: TGTGCCAGCAGCGTAGTTTGGGGTGACGAGCAGTACTTC; D: NA; length: 13; size: NA; J: TRBJ2-7; V: TRBV9
CDR3: CATSRDKGDRGFPYEQYF; DNA: TGTGCCACCAGCAGAGATAAGGGGGACAGGGGATTCCCCTACGAGCAGTACTTC; D: TRBD1; length: 18; size: NA; J: TRBJ2-7; V: TRBV15
CDR3: CASSSGGGDGEKLFF; DNA: TGTGCCAGCAGTTCAGGGGGAGGGGACGGTGAAAAACTGTTTTTT; D: TRBD1; length: 15; size: NA; J: TRBJ1-4; V: TRBV28
CDR3: CASSTPTDSIFF; DNA: TGTGCCAGCAGTACGCCGACGGATAGCATCTTCTTC; D: NA; length: 12; size: NA; J: TRBJ2-7; V: TRBV28
CDR3: CASSQEDRVGDGQPQHF; DNA: TGTGCCAGCAGCCAGGAAGACAGGGTGGGAGACGGTCAGCCCCAGCATTTT; D: TRBD1; length: 17; size: NA; J: TRBJ1-5; V: TRBV14
CDR3: CASQRTHQETQYF; DNA: TGTGCCAGCCAGCGGACACACCAAGAGACCCAGTACTTC; D: NA; length: 13; size: NA; J: TRBJ2-5; V: TRBV6-6
CDR3: CASRTTGSNSNQPQHF; DNA: TGTGCCAGTAGGACGACAGGGAGCAATAGCAATCAGCCCCAGCATTTT; D: TRBD1; length: 16; size: NA; J: TRBJ1-5; V: TRBV19